This passage covers 9 T cell receptor gamma chains from one sample sequenced in a study of γδ T cells in repeated Plasmodium falciparum infection. TCRdb ran CATT on the multiplex PCR reads. Among around 24,000 gamma-chain clones listed, around 3% were seen once. Bulk repertoires came from Vgamma9/Vdelta2+ or Vdelta2-negative gammadelta T cells flow-sorted from PBMC. The sample was gamma-delta T cells from blood. The receptors shown here come from a pool of human donors (malaria-infected and uninfected, not separated).

On this clone: TCRdb's protein, taken from a much larger clone, differs from this DNA's translation at residue 10, likely owing to a read error; the protein displayed comes from the DNA. This chain uses TRGV5 with TRGJ1 or TRGJ2. No J gene is reported in TCRdb; it was inferred here by comparing the DNA with germline. Germline V gives CDR1 VINAFY, CDR2 YDVSNSKD. The junction had 11 bases not matched to a gene; V was cut back by 0 bases and J by 9 bases. This CDR3 contains 14 residues. The chain's CDR3 is CATWDRPGSCKKLF. CDR3 nucleotides: TGTGCCACCTGGGACAGGCCAGGTAGTTGTAAGAAACTCTTT.

There are many counts of this clone. DNA of the CDR3: TGTGCCTTGTGGGAGGTACAATCCCAAGAGTTGGGCAAAAAAATCAAGGTATTT. Protein sequence: CALWEVQSQELGKKIKVF. The chain couples TRGV9 to TRGJP. Germline values: CDR1 GITISATS, CDR2 ISYDGTV (reference sequence). The V segment lost 1 base and the J segment 4 bases; nucleotides outside the gene matches: 7. The CDR3 length is 18 residues.

The V gene call reads TRGV4; no J gene was called. This CDR3 contains 9 residues. Germline lookup yields CDR1 EGSTGY and CDR2 YDSYTSSV. CDR3 loop: CAMVCKKLF. As DNA, the CDR3 is TGTGCCATGGTTTGCAAGAAACTATTT.

This clone was seen only a few times. The mismatch at residue 2 between this DNA's translation and the TCRdb protein of a much larger clone likely reflects a read error; the protein shown is translated from the DNA. The chain has TRGV9 and TRGJP. Here the J gene was assigned by germline matching of the DNA, as TCRdb has none. Germline V lookup: CDR1 GITISATS, CDR2 ISYDGTV (reference sequence). The CDR3 extends over 17 amino acids. CDR3 sequence (DNA): TGTACCTTGTGGGAGGTCCTCCAAGAGTTGGGCAAAAAAATCAAGGTATTT. Protein product: CTLWEVLQELGKKIKVF.

This clone was seen repeatedly, ten times or more. The chain uses TRGV3 and TRGJP2. The CDR3 consists of 19 residues. The junction had 13 bases not matched to a gene; V was cut back by 0 bases and J by 0 bases. In germline, CDR1 is VTNTFY, CDR2 YDVSTARD (reference sequence). In nucleotides, the CDR3 is TGTGCCACCTGGGACAGGTTTGATATGATTTATAGTAGTGATTGGATCAAGACGTTT. This sequence encodes CATWDRFDMIYSSDWIKTF.

Many counts were recorded for this clone. TCRdb's protein, taken from a much larger clone, differs from this DNA's translation at residue 3, likely owing to a read error; the protein displayed comes from the DNA. The V call is TRGV8, the J call TRGJP2. The J gene comes from matching the DNA to germline here; TCRdb lacks it. The CDR3 has 12 residues. CDR1 VENAVY and CDR2 YDSYNSRV come from the germline V gene. The chain's CDR3 is CAAWDSDWIKTF. CDR3 DNA: TGTGCCGCCTGGGATAGTGATTGGATCAAGACGTTT.

This clone has at least ten counts. The TCRdb record carries a much larger clone's protein, which differs from this DNA's translation at residue 9; a read error is the likely cause, and the protein listed here is the DNA translation. The V call is TRGV9, the J call TRGJ1 or TRGJ2. This CDR3 spans 12 amino acids. The germline CDR1 and CDR2 sequences are GITISATS and ISYDGTV (reference sequence). The CDR3 coding sequence is TGTGCCTTGTACCCGAATTATTATGAGAAACTCTTT. Residues: CALYPNYYEKLF.

This clone was detected many times. V gene TRGV2 combines with J gene TRGJ1 or TRGJ2. CDR1 and CDR2 (germline): EGSNGY, YDSYNSKV. J gave up 7 bases and V 4 bases, and 7 bases lay outside the gene matches. The CDR3 has 12 residues. CDR3 residues: CATWERRYKKLF. The CDR3 region has the DNA TGTGCCACCTGGGAGAGGCGATATAAGAAACTCTTT.

This clone was counted between two and nine times. The protein that TCRdb holds for this DNA derives from a much larger clone and differs from the translated DNA at residue 14, which likely indicates a read error; the protein shown here is translated from the DNA. V usage is TRGV3 and J usage is TRGJP2. Matching the DNA to germline supplied the J gene, which TCRdb does not give. Per germline, CDR1 VTNTFY and CDR2 YDVSTARD (reference sequence). The CDR3 runs to 17 residues. The CDR3 loop is CATWDRPSAPRDWNKTF. The CDR3 DNA follows: TGTGCCACCTGGGACAGGCCGTCTGCTCCCCGTGATTGGAACAAGACGTTT.